The rows below give T cell receptor beta chains drawn from one sample of a study of blood T cell repertoires in COVID-19. TCRdb keeps only in-frame clones here, not all; method: immunoSEQ multiplex PCR. The table has hundreds of thousands of clones, roughly 84% seen once. Sequenced material: PBMCs or T cells enriched from blood (not recorded which). These receptors were collected from a woman aged 30 to 39 who had recovered from COVID-19. The CDR3 runs from the conserved cysteine through the conserved F or W. The D gene is left open where the match is weak. Size tells how often a clone was seen (once, few, many) or the class of an expanded clone, and some rows leave it out.

CDR3nt	CDR3aa	v_gene	j_gene	d_gene	abundance
TGTGCCAGCAGCTTAGGGGCTAGCGCTTACGAGCAGTACTTC	CASSLGASAYEQYF	TRBV7-8	TRBJ2-7	-	-
TGCAGCGTTGGGAGCGTTACGCCGACAGATACGCAGTATTTT	CSVGSVTPTDTQYF	TRBV29-1	TRBJ2-3	-	-
TGTGCCAGCACCACCGACAGGGGACTTGCAACTAATGAAAAACTGTTTTTT	CASTTDRGLATNEKLFF	TRBV2	TRBJ1-4	TRBD1	-
TGTGCCAGCACCCCACAGGGCCCAAGCTCCTACGAGCAGTACTTC	CASTPQGPSSYEQYF	TRBV2	TRBJ2-7	-	-
TGTGCCAGCAGCTTCGGGACAGAGGGTGAAAAACTGTTTTTT	CASSFGTEGEKLFF	TRBV13	TRBJ1-4	TRBD1	-
TGTGCCAGCAGCTGGGGGGGTTCGGTGAACACTGAAGCTTTCTTT	CASSWGGSVNTEAFF	TRBV5-5	TRBJ1-1	-	-
TGCGCCAGCAGCCAAGACCTGACAGTGAATTACAATGAGCAGTTCTTC	CASSQDLTVNYNEQFF	TRBV4-1	TRBJ2-1	-	-
TGTGCCAGCAGCCATTTGACAGGGGGGACGAACACCGGGGAGCTGTTTTTT	CASSHLTGGTNTGELFF	TRBV4-2	TRBJ2-2	TRBD1	-
TGTGCCAGCAGCCAAGTGCAGGACTATGGCTACACCTTC	CASSQVQDYGYTF	TRBV3-1/TRBV3-2	TRBJ1-2	-	-
TGTGCCAGCAGTGACCAGCGGGGATTCGCCGGGGAGCTGTTTTTT	CASSDQRGFAGELFF	TRBV25-1	TRBJ2-2	TRBD2	-
TGCGCCAGCAGAACCAACCTCGCTACCTACAATGAGCAGTTCTTC	CASRTNLATYNEQFF	TRBV5-1	TRBJ2-1	-	-
TGTGCCAGCAGCTTAACGAGACAGACCACTGAAGCTTTCTTT	CASSLTRQTTEAFF	TRBV11-2	TRBJ1-1	-	-
TGCGCCAGCAGCCAACAGGAGGTTACCTACGAGCAGTACTTC	CASSQQEVTYEQYF	TRBV4-1	TRBJ2-7	-	-
TGTGCCAGCCCAGCGCCGACCGCCGCCTACGAGCAGTACTTC	CASPAPTAAYEQYF	TRBV6-8	TRBJ2-7	-	-
TGTGCCAGCAACGCGGACAGGGGCCTAGGGGAACCCCAGCATTTT	CASNADRGLGEPQHF	TRBV2	TRBJ1-5	TRBD1	once
TGTGCCAGTAGTGGGACAGGGATGGATTATGGCTACACCTTC	CASSGTGMDYGYTF	TRBV19	TRBJ1-2	TRBD1	-
TGCGCCAGCAGCTTAACGTTTAGCGGGGGAGGCTACAATGAGCAGTTCTTC	CASSLTFSGGGYNEQFF	TRBV5-1	TRBJ2-1	TRBD2	-
TGTGCCAGCAGTTTCTCGAACCCCGCTTTGTCAGGGGAATCACCCCTCCACTTT	CASSFSNPALSGESPLHF	TRBV28	TRBJ1-6	-	-
TGTGCCAGCAGTTACTCGCGGTTCTCTGGAAACACCATATATTTT	CASSYSRFSGNTIYF	TRBV6-5	TRBJ1-3	-	-
TGTGCCAGCAGCAAAGACGTCCGGGAGCAGTTCTTC	CASSKDVREQFF	TRBV21-1	TRBJ2-1	-	-
TGTGCCAGCAGGGAAGGGGCGGGTAGCGGGTTCCACGAGCAGTACTTC	CASREGAGSGFHEQYF	TRBV27	TRBJ2-7	TRBD2	-
TGTGCCAGCAGCCCGGGACTTCTGAATTCACCCCTCCACTTT	CASSPGLLNSPLHF	TRBV27	TRBJ1-6	-	-
TGTGCCAGCAGCTTGACTAGCGAGGCCGGGGAGCTGTTTTTT	CASSLTSEAGELFF	TRBV7-6	TRBJ2-2	TRBD2	-
TGTGCCAGCAGAGGAGCTTCGAGCAATCAGCCCCAGCATTTT	CASRGASSNQPQHF	TRBV2	TRBJ1-5	-	-
TGTGCCAGCAGTGCCCTCGACAGGGGAGGCGAGACCCAGTACTTC	CASSALDRGGETQYF	TRBV28	TRBJ2-5	TRBD1	-
TGTGCCAGCAGTCCGGGAGTGAACTCCTACGAGCAGTACTTC	CASSPGVNSYEQYF	TRBV27	TRBJ2-7	-	once
TGTGCCAGCAGCCCAAAAGCGGGAGCGAAAGAGACCCAGTACTTC	CASSPKAGAKETQYF	TRBV11-2	TRBJ2-5	TRBD2	once
TGCAGCGTTGAGGGGGGAGGGAACACTGAAGCTTTCTTT	CSVEGGGNTEAFF	TRBV29-1	TRBJ1-1	-	-
TGTGCCAGCAGCTTGACTAGCTCCTACGAGCAGTACTTC	CASSLTSSYEQYF	TRBV7-2	TRBJ2-7	-	-
TGTGCCAGCAGCTTAAGCGGGACAGGGTGGAATGAGCAGTTCTTC	CASSLSGTGWNEQFF	TRBV7-8	TRBJ2-1	TRBD1	-
TGTGCCAGCGGGGGGGCGGAGGAAACCGGGGAGCTGTTTTTT	CASGGAEETGELFF	TRBV5-4	TRBJ2-2	-	-
TGTGCCACCAGCAGAGACCCGGGACAGGGAAATTCACCCCTCCACTTT	CATSRDPGQGNSPLHF	TRBV15	TRBJ1-6	TRBD1	-
TGCGCCAGCAGCAGGGGACTAGCGGGGGGTACGAACACCGGGGAGCTGTTTTTT	CASSRGLAGGTNTGELFF	TRBV5-1	TRBJ2-2	TRBD2	-
TGTGCCAGCAAACAGGGGTTGGCAGATACGCAGTATTTT	CASKQGLADTQYF	TRBV2	TRBJ2-3	TRBD1	-
TGTGCCAGCAGCCAAGTGGGGGCTAGCGGACAAGGACAAGAGACCCAGTACTTC	CASSQVGASGQGQETQYF	TRBV4-2	TRBJ2-5	-	-
TGTGCCAGCAGCATAACTAGCGGGCCACCCCAAGAGACCCAGTACTTC	CASSITSGPPQETQYF	TRBV7-2	TRBJ2-5	TRBD2	-
TGTGCCAGCAGCCTGGGCGGGGCAGTCCTCTTCGAGCAGTACTTC	CASSLGGAVLFEQYF	TRBV5-4	TRBJ2-7	-	-
TGTGCCAGCAGCTTAGCTACAGGGGATGGCTACACCTTC	CASSLATGDGYTF	TRBV7-2	TRBJ1-2	TRBD1	-
TGTGCCAGCCAACGGGGGGTCAAAGAGACCCAGTACTTC	CASQRGVKETQYF	TRBV7-2	TRBJ2-5	TRBD2	-
TGTGCCAGTAGTAAGACTAGCGAGCCCAATGAGCAGTTCTTC	CASSKTSEPNEQFF	TRBV19	TRBJ2-1	TRBD2	-
TGTGCCAGCTCACCGGGACAGGGGCTTGGAGGAAGCAATCAGCCCCAGCATTTT	CASSPGQGLGGSNQPQHF	TRBV18	TRBJ1-5	TRBD1	-
TGTGCCAGCAGCCAAGTCTCGGGGACTACTGGTAATTCACCCCTCCACTTT	CASSQVSGTTGNSPLHF	TRBV4-2	TRBJ1-6	-	-
TGTGCCAGCAGCTCGGGGGACAGGGATGGCTACACCTTC	CASSSGDRDGYTF	TRBV7-9	TRBJ1-2	TRBD1	-
TGTGCCAGTAGTATGGGACTAGCGGGCCTCTACGAGCAGTACTTC	CASSMGLAGLYEQYF	TRBV19	TRBJ2-7	TRBD2	-